This T cell receptor beta chain was captured in a study of T cell responses to AZD1222 COVID-19 vaccine. Overall study findings and caveats: As reported, nearly half of all spike-specific TCRs target variant regions that are unmutated. When two AZD1222 doses had been given, Spike-specific TCR breadth and depth rose.

Comments on this clone: Its matching antigen is unknown.

The data were produced by immunoSEQ multiplex PCR, yet TCRdb's version contains in-frame clones alone and is incomplete. The sample records about 190,000 clones, 75% to 90% being singletons. Germline V gene lookup returns CDR1 MNHNS and CDR2 SASEGT. The length of the CDR3 is 15 residues. Germline trimming cut 2 bases from V and 4 bases from J; bases unmatched to any gene: 4. The sequence derives from an adult in good health. The starting material was peripheral blood, obtained on day 0 of MenACWY control vaccination. The chain couples TRBV6-1 to TRBJ1-2, with TRBD1 matching 10 bases. The CDR3 loop reads CASSEYGTGAYGYTF. The CDR3 coding sequence is TGTGCCAGCAGTGAATACGGGACAGGGGCCTATGGCTACACCTTC.